This T cell receptor (beta chain) came from a study of CD8 T cells in ankylosing spondylitis. Study-level results: Seemingly distinctive of ankylosing spondylitis blood was a TCR beta motif formed by eight highly homologous variants.

Concerning this clonotype: Its antigen remains unknown.

Libraries of TCR beta came from quantitative 5'-RACE with molecular barcodes. A single record per CDR3 protein comes from TCRdb applying MiXCR to the 5' RACE reads. The sample comprises about 800,000 distinct CDR3 sequences, approximately 10% of which are singletons, and 0.51% rests with the top ten. V lost 5 bases to trimming and J lost 5 bases, with 18 bases between them. The CDR3 has 15 amino acids. Per the germline V gene, CDR1 is MNHNS and CDR2 is SASEGT. The V call is TRBV6-1, the J call TRBJ1-1; D perhaps matches TRBD1 (6 bases). The specimen sequenced was blood, either unsorted or a sorted T cell fraction (not recorded which). The receptor's source is a male donor with ankylosing spondylitis. Written as DNA, the CDR3 is TGTGCCAGCAGTCATCTAGCAGGGGTTGATACTGAAGCTTTCTTT. Encoded protein: CASSHLAGVDTEAFF.